This entry concerns a single T cell receptor beta chain. This specimen comes from a study of blood T cell repertoires in COVID-19. The wider study: Samples of COVID-19 (acute and convalescent) were obtained from the United States, Italy and Spain. T cells, B-cell-depleted T cells, or PBMCs provided the cDNA or gDNA that served as material.

Study processing details: From reference gene primer amplification, estimates of nucleated cell counts were derived. Generated by immunoSEQ multiplex PCR, the TCRdb table keeps only in-frame clones and is missing some. That table is the source of V, J and clone size, and D and trimming were worked out from the DNA. The sample comprises over 85,000 clones, 88% of which are singletons, and roughly 8.1% rests with the top ten. With 3 bases removed from V and 3 bases from J, the gap between germline ends came to 8 bases. The CDR3 contains 13 residues. CDR1 is MNHEY, CDR2 SMNVEV, per germline (reference sequence).

The source material was peripheral blood. This sequence originates from a woman in her seventies with acute or convalescent COVID-19. This sequence joins TRBV27 and TRBJ1-1, with a possible D match to TRBD1 (5 bases). CDR3 in amino acids: CASSLTQDTEAFF. CDR3 in DNA: TGTGCCAGCAGTTTGACACAGGACACTGAAGCTTTCTTT.